The present T cell receptor (beta chain) was sequenced within a study of blood T cells in healthy people across ages. Study-wide findings and caveats: Naive T cell percentage strongly correlated with TCR beta diversity.

Regarding this clonotype: Its antigen remains unknown.

This CDR3 is built from 14 residues. V was pared by 6 bases and J by 1 base, with 14 bases between. Germline-derived CDR1 and CDR2 are DFQATT and SNEGSKA (reference sequence). Alongside a J-beta primer mix, a sample-barcoded 5' primer served in a second PCR lasting about 7 to 12 cycles. TCRdb fed the 5' RACE reads into MiXCR, producing one record per CDR3 protein. The sample contains roughly 1.6 million distinct CDR3 sequences, about 31% of which appear only once. This TCR derives from a woman in her 30s in good health. V is TRBV20-1 and J is TRBJ2-3; tentatively, D is TRBD2 (6 bases). The sample was blood. CDR3 in DNA: TGCAGTGCGAAGCGTGGCGGGGGCACAGATACGCAGTATTTT. Amino acid sequence: CSAKRGGGTDTQYF.